The T cell receptor beta chain under discussion was sequenced for a study of blood T cell repertoires in COVID-19. Measured with immunoSEQ multiplex PCR; TCRdb has only the in-frame clones, and not every one. The repertoire includes hundreds of thousands of clones, about 88% of them detected once, and 0.95% to 1% sits in the top ten. Per germline, CDR1 LGHNA and CDR2 YNFKEQ. The CDR3 is 14 amino acids. Trimming cost V 6 bases and J 0 bases, with 9 bases left between them. Sequenced sample: peripheral blood. The V gene is TRBV4-2, the J gene TRBJ2-4; perhaps TRBD2 as D (6 bases). The source is a woman aged 40 to 50 who had recovered from COVID-19. CDR3 protein: CASRPGLAKNIQYF. CDR3 in DNA: TGTGCCAGCAGGCCGGGACTAGCCAAAAACATTCAGTACTTC.